Each of the 8 T cell receptor beta chains below was sequenced from the same sample in a study of blood T cell repertoires in COVID-19. Assay: immunoSEQ multiplex PCR; the TCRdb copy retains only in-frame clones and omits some. The sample records roughly 130,000 clones, 60% to 85% being singletons. The sequenced material came from peripheral blood. These TCRs come from a man aged 50 to 60 with acute or convalescent COVID-19.

This CDR3 reads CASSLDPSGGATDTQYF. The CDR3 DNA reads TGTGCCAGCAGCTTAGATCCTAGCGGGGGGGCCACAGATACGCAGTATTTT. The V call is TRBV11-2, the J call TRBJ2-3; 12 bases line up with TRBD2. Unmatched junction bases numbered 3, after V lost 0 bases and J lost 2 bases. Per germline, CDR1 SGHAT and CDR2 FQNNGV. The CDR3 has 17 amino acids.

The chain is built from TRBV30 and TRBJ2-7; D is unclear. Trimming stripped 0 bases from V and 3 bases from J, with 12 bases between. In germline, CDR1 is GTSNPN, CDR2 SVGIG (reference sequence). CDR3 length: 14 amino acids. The CDR3 bases are TGTGCCTGGAGTGTAGGCGGCAGTATCTACGAGCAGTACTTC. Translated: CAWSVGGSIYEQYF. The full variable domain, with the rest looked up from reference TRBV30 and TRBJ2-7, is SQTIHQWPATLVQPVGSPLSLECTVEGTSNPNLYWYRQAAGRGLQLLFYSVGIGQISSEVPQNLSASRPQDRQFILSSKKLLLSDSGFYLCAWSVGGSIYEQYFGPGTRLTVT.

The CDR3 is CASSVGQSFTGELFF. CDR3 DNA: TGTGCCAGCAGCGTCGGACAGTCCTTTACCGGGGAGCTGTTTTTT. The J gene is TRBJ2-2, the V gene TRBV9; D is perhaps TRBD1 (6 bases). CDR1 SGDLS and CDR2 YYNGEE come from the germline V gene. Trimming cost V 2 bases and J 5 bases, with 13 bases left between them. The CDR3 totals 15 residues.

This sequence joins TRBV3-1 (or the pseudogene TRBV3-2) and TRBJ2-2, with D possibly matching TRBD1 (6 bases). The ends were cut back, 4 bases at V and 2 bases at J, with 14 bases in the middle. The CDR3 extends over 16 amino acids. The germline V gene has CDR1 LGHDT and CDR2 YNNKEL (reference sequence). DNA for the CDR3: TGTGCCAGCAGCCCCATAAACAGGGAAAACACCGGGGAGCTGTTTTTT. Its translation is CASSPINRENTGELFF.

This chain connects TRBV19 to TRBJ1-4, with D possibly being TRBD1 (6 bases). Germline V gene lookup returns CDR1 LNHDA and CDR2 SQIVND (reference sequence). The CDR3 is made up of 17 amino acids. V lost 5 bases and J 0 bases, leaving 16 bases between the germline ends. This chain's CDR3 is CASSGGKSGTTNEKLFF. As DNA, the CDR3 is TGTGCCAGTAGTGGGGGCAAGTCTGGGACAACTAATGAAAAACTGTTTTTT.

J is TRBJ1-4 and V is TRBV30, with 9 bases that match TRBD1. V shed 4 bases and J 12 bases; nucleotides not matched to a gene: 12. CDR3 length: 14 amino acids. Germline CDR1 and CDR2: GTSNPN and SVGIG (reference sequence). In nucleotides, the CDR3 is TGTGCCTGGACTCCCGGGACAGGGCGCCGGGAACTGTTTTTT. Protein sequence: CAWTPGTGRRELFF.

Comments on this clone: Other DNA sequences in the same sample also yield this CDR3. This chain connects TRBV30 to TRBJ1-4, with 8 bases that match TRBD1. V gave up 5 bases and J gave up 5 bases; unmatched junction bases: 4. The CDR3 is 13 residues long. Germline V gives CDR1 GTSNPN, CDR2 SVGIG (reference sequence). The CDR3 DNA reads as TGTGCCTGGGGACAGGGACCGAATGAAAAACTGTTTTTT. Protein product: CAWGQGPNEKLFF.

The CDR3: CASSLDDSSPLHF. In DNA, the CDR3 is TGCGCCAGCAGCTTGGATGACAGTTCTCCCCTCCACTTT. The chain carries TRBV5-1 and TRBJ1-6; D might be TRBD1 (5 bases). The germline CDR1 and CDR2 sequences are SGHRS and YFSETQ. The length of the CDR3 is 13 residues. V gave up 0 bases and J gave up 13 bases, with 11 bases separating them.